The T cell receptor (beta chain) under discussion was sequenced for a study of blood T cell repertoires in COVID-19. Whole-study context: The United States, Italy and Spain were the sources of the acute and convalescent COVID-19 samples. Sample material is recorded as cDNA or gDNA derived from T cells, B-cell-depleted T cells, or PBMCs.

Study processing details: Quantification of nucleated cells was approximated via reference gene primer amplification. Repertoires were generated with immunoSEQ multiplex PCR, while TCRdb's copy carries only in-frame clones and drops some. Clone size and V and J calls were adopted from that table, with D and trimming inferred from the DNA. The sample has fewer than 150,000 clones; around four fifths are singletons. V lost 2 bases, J lost 8 bases, and 21 bases lay in between. The length of the CDR3 is 16 residues. Germline loops: CDR1 SGHTA, CDR2 FQGNSA. Sequences were obtained from peripheral blood. The clonotype originates from a man aged 55 to 69 who had recovered from COVID-19. V gene TRBV7-2 combines with J gene TRBJ1-2; D remains ambiguous. The CDR3 region has the DNA TGTGCCAGCAGCTTAAGGGCAGATAAAAGGGAGGGAGGCTACACCTTC. Its translation: CASSLRADKREGGYTF.